This T cell receptor (beta chain) was sequenced for a study of OX40 agonist ivuxolimab in advanced cancers. Background for the entire study: Ivuxolimab was an agonistic, fully human IgG2 monoclonal antibody directed against OX40 (CD134), a costimulatory receptor. Patients were allowed to have had prior anti-PD-1, anti-PD-L1 or anti-CTLA-4 therapy, and around 41% of the dose-escalation patients had previously received checkpoint inhibitors. Intravenous ivuxolimab was administered to patients every 2 weeks at six dose levels: 0.01, 0.1, 0.3, 1.5, 3 and 10 mg/kg. A male proportion of around 83% and a mean age of approximately 58 years, ranging from about 23 to 90, were recorded for the dose-escalation cohort. Among the 52 dose-escalation patients, some 19 had hepatocellular carcinoma, approximately 15 melanoma, 9 renal cell carcinoma and 9 head and neck cancer. The paper reports the monotherapy dose-escalation portion (N of about 51 patients) of the phase I ivuxolimab trial. Peripheral TCRbeta sequencing was intended to test whether TCR sequence diversity was altered and clonal T-cell expansion was caused by ivuxolimab. Partial responses occurred in three dose-escalation patients, of whom one had hepatocellular carcinoma and two had cutaneous melanoma. General conclusions and limits of the study: The antigen specificity of the clonally expanded peripheral T cells was not determined. At doses of 0.1 to 3.0 mg/kg, clonal expansion of both CD4+ and CD8+ blood T cells was observed from baseline to week 6. In partial responders in the 0.1-3.0 mg/kg groups, normalized peripheral clonal expansion was found to be among the lowest, especially among CD8+ T cells. After ivuxolimab, expanded clones were on average more numerous among CD8+ T cells than among CD4+ T cells. Low levels of normalized T-cell clonal expansion were also shown by some nonresponding patients.

Spanning cysteine to phenylalanine, the CDR3 consists of 18 amino acids. The sequence is cut down to CDR3 DNA, 54 bases in frame from base 1. The germline V and J ends show losses of 4 bases and 3 bases respectively, and no gene match explains 11 bases of the junction. CDR1 SGHDT and CDR2 YYEEEE were looked up in the germline V gene. Remarks on this clone: The antigen this receptor binds is unknown. Base qualities are not recorded, but no much larger clone differs from it by a single base.

The trial excluded patients who had a history of autoimmune disease or who were on systemic immunosuppression. Peripheral blood for TCR sequencing was drawn from every dose cohort at baseline, at cycle 4 day 1 and at cycle 7 day 1. The samples were drawn from a first-in-human, open-label, multicenter phase I dose-escalation trial of ivuxolimab. Adults with locally advanced or metastatic melanoma, renal cell carcinoma, hepatocellular carcinoma or head and neck squamous cell carcinoma were enrolled in the trial. Before TCR sequencing, CD4+ and CD8+ T cells were separately sorted from peripheral blood. For sequencing of the TCRbeta CDR3 region, genomic DNA was extracted from the sorted cells. TCRbeta CDR3 regions were sequenced using the immunoSEQ Assay. Not all clones reach the TCRdb copy of this immuneACCESS table, which keeps in-frame sequences only. Checked studies attribute under half of the gap to unresolved V genes and leave the rest unexplained. This sample lists fewer than 120,000 clones; roughly 90% were detected once. The top ten clones comprise 0.25% to 0.3% of the sample.

The receptor comes from an adult with an advanced solid tumor such as melanoma, head and neck, liver or kidney cancer. The sample was CD4+ or CD8+ T cells sorted from blood, taken in a trial of the OX40 agonist ivuxolimab. The rearrangement joined TRBV5-6 to TRBJ2-2, with TRBD1 identical over 11 junction bases. CDR3 loop: CASSALTRDRGDTGELFF. The DNA is as follows: TGTGCCAGCAGCGCACTAACGCGGGACAGGGGGGACACCGGGGAGCTGTTTTTT.